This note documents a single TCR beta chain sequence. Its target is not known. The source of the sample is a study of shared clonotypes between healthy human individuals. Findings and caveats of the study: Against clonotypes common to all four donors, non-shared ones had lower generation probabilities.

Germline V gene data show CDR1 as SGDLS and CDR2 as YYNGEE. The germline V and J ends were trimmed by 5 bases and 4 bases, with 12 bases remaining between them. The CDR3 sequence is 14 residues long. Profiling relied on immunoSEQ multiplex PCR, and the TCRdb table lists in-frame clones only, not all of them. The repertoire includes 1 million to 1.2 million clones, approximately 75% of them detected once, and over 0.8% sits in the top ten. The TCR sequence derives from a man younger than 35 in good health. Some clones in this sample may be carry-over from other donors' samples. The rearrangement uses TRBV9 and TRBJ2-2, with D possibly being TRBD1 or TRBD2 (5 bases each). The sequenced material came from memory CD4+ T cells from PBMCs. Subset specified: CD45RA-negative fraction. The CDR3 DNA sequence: TGTGCCAGCAGGGGGAGACAGAGCACCGGGGAGCTGTTTTTT. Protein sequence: CASRGRQSTGELFF.